The rows below give T cell receptor beta chains drawn from one sample of a study of long-term antiretroviral therapy in people with HIV. Method: immunoSEQ multiplex PCR; TCRdb's copy keeps in-frame clones and lacks some. The sample shows around 16,000 clones, around 84% of them seen only once. Sequenced here: unsorted PBMCs, sampled 3.1 to 3.3 years after starting antiretroviral therapy. These receptors were taken from a middle-aged woman with HIV. The CDR3 runs from the conserved cysteine through the conserved F or W. D genes are given only for firm matches. A clone size is listed for some rows: how often the clone was seen (once, few, many), or a class if it is expanded.

size | D | J | V | DNA | CDR3
NA | NA | TRBJ2-5 | TRBV7-2 | TGTGCCAGCAGCTCCAGGAATGGAGAGACCCAGTACTTC | CASSSRNGETQYF
NA | TRBD1 | TRBJ2-5 | TRBV29-1 | TGCAGCGTTGAACTGGACAGGATCCCAACGGAGACCCAGTACTTC | CSVELDRIPTETQYF
NA | NA | TRBJ2-7 | TRBV5-4 | TGTGCCAGCAGCTTGGGGGGTGGCAGGCACTCCTACGAGCAGTACTTC | CASSLGGGRHSYEQYF
NA | NA | TRBJ2-7 | TRBV18 | TGTGCCAGCTCACTCAAAGCGGGAGGGGACAGGGTCCCGCACATTTCATACTTC | CASSLKAGGDRVPHISYF
NA | NA | TRBJ2-2 | TRBV30 | TGTGCCTGGAGCCGATCCAAAGCATCGGGGGCCGGGGAGCTGTTTTTT | CAWSRSKASGAGELFF
NA | TRBD1 | TRBJ1-1 | TRBV10-3 | TGTGCCATCAGAAAAGGACAGGGAACTGGGAACACTGAAGCTTTCTTT | CAIRKGQGTGNTEAFF
NA | TRBD2 | TRBJ2-7 | TRBV6-6 | TGTGCCAGCAACTCGCCGGGACTAGCGGGGCTCTACGAGCAGTACTTC | CASNSPGLAGLYEQYF
NA | NA | TRBJ2-1 | TRBV7-9 | TGTGCCAGCAGCTTCCCGGGGCCCGGGAATGAGCCCTTCTTC | CASSFPGPGNEPFF
NA | NA | TRBJ1-5 | TRBV6-6 | TGTGCCAGCAGCCCTTCTTTCCATCAGCCCCAGCATTTT | CASSPSFHQPQHF
NA | NA | TRBJ2-5 | TRBV9 | TGTGCCAGCAGCGTCACAGGTACCGAGACCCAGTACTTC | CASSVTGTETQYF
few | NA | TRBJ1-5 | TRBV5-7 | TGTGCCAGCAGCTGCAGCCATCCGGACAGATGCAATCAGCCCCAGCATTTT | CASSCSHPDRCNQPQHF
NA | NA | TRBJ1-1 | TRBV9 | TGTGCCAGCAGCGTAGGGGCATTCACTGAAGCTTTCTTT | CASSVGAFTEAFF
NA | NA | TRBJ1-2 | TRBV4-3 | TGCGCCAGCAGCCAAGAGGAGGGCAGGGTATCTAACTATGGCTACACCTTC | CASSQEEGRVSNYGYTF
NA | TRBD1 | TRBJ1-2 | TRBV14 | TGTGCCAGCAGCCAAGCGTTAGATGGGACAGGGCACTTC | CASSQALDGTGHF
NA | TRBD2 | TRBJ2-5 | TRBV7-9 | TGTGCCAGCAGCCCCCTTGGCGGGGGGCGTCGAGAGACCCAGTACTTC | CASSPLGGGRRETQYF
NA | NA | TRBJ2-7 | TRBV7-9 | TGTGCCAGCAGCCCGTCCCGGACGGGTGAGCAGTACTTC | CASSPSRTGEQYF